The rows below give T cell receptor beta chains drawn from one sample of a study of blood T cell repertoires in COVID-19. Here immunoSEQ multiplex PCR was the method, and the copy in TCRdb shows in-frame clones only, minus some. The repertoire includes under 250,000 clones, 81% of them detected once, and approximately 7.2% sits in the top ten. Sequencing was carried out using peripheral blood. The receptors derive from a woman over 75 with acute or convalescent COVID-19. Both conserved end residues are part of each CDR3. The order of the fields is J gene, V gene, D gene, clone size, CDR3 protein, CDR3 DNA. A D gene is named only where the DNA matches it firmly. Not every row has a clone size; where given, it reads once, few, many or a size class.

j_call: TRBJ2-5
v_call: TRBV11-2
d_call: TRBD2
clone_size: once
cdr3_aa: CASSFSGRETQYF
cdr3_nt: TGTGCCAGCAGCTTTAGCGGGAGAGAGACCCAGTACTTC

j_call: TRBJ2-1
v_call: TRBV12-3/TRBV12-4
d_call: -
clone_size: -
cdr3_aa: CASSRDRANEQFF
cdr3_nt: TGTGCCAGCAGCCGCGACAGAGCCAATGAGCAGTTCTTC

j_call: TRBJ1-2
v_call: TRBV14
d_call: TRBD1
clone_size: -
cdr3_aa: CASSQGQGLIYGYTF
cdr3_nt: TGTGCCAGCAGCCAGGGACAGGGGTTGATCTATGGCTACACCTTC

j_call: TRBJ2-6
v_call: TRBV30
d_call: -
clone_size: -
cdr3_aa: CAWSVQNSGANVLTF
cdr3_nt: TGTGCCTGGAGTGTACAAAACTCTGGGGCCAACGTCCTGACTTTC

j_call: TRBJ2-7
v_call: TRBV6-5
d_call: -
clone_size: -
cdr3_aa: CASRPSRGWFYEQYF
cdr3_nt: TGTGCCAGCAGACCCTCCCGAGGGTGGTTTTACGAGCAGTACTTC

j_call: TRBJ2-3
v_call: TRBV7-2
d_call: TRBD1
clone_size: -
cdr3_aa: CASTLGWGQGTDTQYF
cdr3_nt: TGTGCCAGCACCTTGGGATGGGGACAGGGGACAGATACGCAGTATTTT

j_call: TRBJ2-7
v_call: TRBV7-2
d_call: -
clone_size: -
cdr3_aa: CASSSLYEQYF
cdr3_nt: TGTGCCAGCAGCTCTTTGTACGAGCAGTACTTC

j_call: TRBJ1-3
v_call: TRBV12-3/TRBV12-4
d_call: TRBD1
clone_size: -
cdr3_aa: CASMTGGGNTIYF
cdr3_nt: TGTGCCAGCATGACAGGGGGTGGAAACACCATATATTTT

j_call: TRBJ2-7
v_call: TRBV12-3/TRBV12-4
d_call: -
clone_size: -
cdr3_aa: CASSFRGEQYF
cdr3_nt: TGTGCCAGCAGTTTCCGGGGGGAGCAGTACTTC

j_call: TRBJ2-7
v_call: TRBV11-2
d_call: TRBD2
clone_size: once
cdr3_aa: CASKGGAGGPFEQYF
cdr3_nt: TGTGCCAGCAAAGGTGGAGCGGGAGGGCCGTTCGAGCAGTACTTC

j_call: TRBJ2-3
v_call: TRBV13
d_call: TRBD2
clone_size: few
cdr3_aa: CASSLTTGLAAASTDTQYF
cdr3_nt: TGTGCCAGCAGCTTGACGACGGGACTAGCGGCCGCGAGCACAGATACGCAGTATTTT

j_call: TRBJ2-1
v_call: TRBV27
d_call: TRBD2
clone_size: -
cdr3_aa: CASSPSPGSGTPNEQFF
cdr3_nt: TGTGCCAGCAGTCCTTCCCCGGGTAGCGGGACCCCCAATGAGCAGTTCTTC

j_call: TRBJ2-7
v_call: TRBV5-1
d_call: -
clone_size: -
cdr3_aa: CASSLVGQRYEQYF
cdr3_nt: TGCGCCAGCAGCTTGGTTGGACAGAGATACGAGCAGTACTTC

j_call: TRBJ1-1
v_call: TRBV5-1
d_call: TRBD1
clone_size: -
cdr3_aa: CASSIQGEGNTEAFF
cdr3_nt: TGCGCCAGCAGCATACAGGGGGAGGGGAACACTGAAGCTTTCTTT

j_call: TRBJ1-1
v_call: TRBV5-5
d_call: -
clone_size: -
cdr3_aa: CASSWQGQNTEAFF
cdr3_nt: TGTGCCAGCAGCTGGCAGGGACAGAACACTGAAGCTTTCTTT

j_call: TRBJ1-1
v_call: TRBV5-1
d_call: -
clone_size: few
cdr3_aa: CASSLEVRQTNTEAFF
cdr3_nt: TGCGCCAGCAGCTTGGAGGTTCGGCAGACAAACACTGAAGCTTTCTTT

j_call: TRBJ1-6
v_call: TRBV7-8
d_call: -
clone_size: -
cdr3_aa: CASSLGQGSSPLHF
cdr3_nt: TGTGCCAGCAGCTTAGGGCAGGGTTCCTCACCCCTCCACTTT

j_call: TRBJ2-7
v_call: TRBV7-8
d_call: -
clone_size: -
cdr3_aa: CASSSRSGSSYEQYF
cdr3_nt: TGTGCCAGCAGCTCTCGGTCGGGAAGCTCCTACGAGCAGTACTTC

j_call: TRBJ2-5
v_call: TRBV27
d_call: -
clone_size: -
cdr3_aa: CASSRTGQETQYF
cdr3_nt: TGTGCCAGCAGCCGCACGGGTCAAGAGACCCAGTACTTC

j_call: TRBJ2-5
v_call: TRBV11-3
d_call: -
clone_size: -
cdr3_aa: CASSLNRVETQYF
cdr3_nt: TGTGCCAGCAGCTTGAACAGGGTGGAGACCCAGTACTTC

j_call: TRBJ2-3
v_call: TRBV5-1
d_call: -
clone_size: -
cdr3_aa: CASSLARSSTDTQYF
cdr3_nt: TGCGCCAGCAGCTTAGCGAGATCTAGCACAGATACGCAGTATTTT

j_call: TRBJ1-2
v_call: TRBV28
d_call: -
clone_size: -
cdr3_aa: CASSFNRVGGYGYTF
cdr3_nt: TGTGCCAGCAGTTTTAACCGGGTGGGAGGCTATGGCTACACCTTC

j_call: TRBJ2-2
v_call: TRBV6-5
d_call: TRBD2
clone_size: once
cdr3_aa: CASRNSGTSGGELFF
cdr3_nt: TGTGCCAGCAGAAACTCCGGGACTAGCGGCGGGGAGCTGTTTTTT

j_call: TRBJ1-1
v_call: TRBV11-2
d_call: TRBD1
clone_size: -
cdr3_aa: CASSTYRGLGAFF
cdr3_nt: TGTGCCAGCAGCACCTACAGGGGATTGGGAGCTTTCTTT

j_call: TRBJ2-5
v_call: TRBV9
d_call: TRBD2
clone_size: many
cdr3_aa: CASSSHPTSGQETQYF
cdr3_nt: TGTGCCAGCAGCTCCCACCCCACTAGCGGCCAAGAGACCCAGTACTTC

j_call: TRBJ2-5
v_call: TRBV7-8
d_call: TRBD1
clone_size: -
cdr3_aa: CASSLMGQGVEETQYF
cdr3_nt: TGTGCCAGCAGCTTAATGGGACAGGGGGTCGAAGAGACCCAGTACTTC

j_call: TRBJ1-2
v_call: TRBV5-1
d_call: -
clone_size: -
cdr3_aa: CASKPGTANYGYTF
cdr3_nt: TGCGCCAGCAAACCAGGAACGGCCAACTATGGCTACACCTTC

j_call: TRBJ2-5
v_call: TRBV10-3
d_call: TRBD2
clone_size: -
cdr3_aa: CAISDSSGGVKETQYF
cdr3_nt: TGTGCCATCAGTGATTCTAGCGGGGGGGTCAAGGAGACCCAGTACTTC

j_call: TRBJ2-1
v_call: TRBV30
d_call: TRBD1
clone_size: -
cdr3_aa: CASRQGARNEQFF
cdr3_nt: TGTGCCTCCAGACAGGGGGCTCGTAATGAGCAGTTCTTC

j_call: TRBJ2-3
v_call: TRBV6-5
d_call: -
clone_size: -
cdr3_aa: CASIAAPRRGDTQYF
cdr3_nt: TGTGCCAGCATTGCGGCACCAAGGAGAGGAGATACGCAGTATTTT

j_call: TRBJ2-1
v_call: TRBV21-1
d_call: -
clone_size: -
cdr3_aa: CASSQQRDCSYNEQFF
cdr3_nt: TGTGCCAGCAGTCAACAGAGGGATTGCTCCTACAATGAGCAGTTCTTC

j_call: TRBJ2-2
v_call: TRBV28
d_call: -
clone_size: few
cdr3_aa: CASSFSGEKTGELFF
cdr3_nt: TGTGCCAGCAGTTTTTCGGGGGAGAAAACCGGGGAGCTGTTTTTT

j_call: TRBJ2-5
v_call: TRBV18
d_call: -
clone_size: -
cdr3_aa: CASSGEEETQYF
cdr3_nt: TGTGCCAGCTCGGGGGAGGAGGAGACCCAGTACTTC

j_call: TRBJ1-5
v_call: TRBV19
d_call: -
clone_size: -
cdr3_aa: CASSITGGKDQPQHF
cdr3_nt: TGTGCCAGTAGTATAACGGGGGGCAAGGATCAGCCCCAGCATTTT

j_call: TRBJ2-1
v_call: TRBV15
d_call: -
clone_size: -
cdr3_aa: CATSRAGQWGNEQFF
cdr3_nt: TGTGCCACCAGCAGGGCTGGACAGTGGGGCAATGAGCAGTTCTTC

j_call: TRBJ1-2
v_call: TRBV5-1
d_call: TRBD1
clone_size: -
cdr3_aa: CASSLEGQGEGYTF
cdr3_nt: TGCGCCAGCAGCTTGGAAGGACAGGGTGAAGGCTACACCTTC

j_call: TRBJ2-2
v_call: TRBV2
d_call: TRBD2
clone_size: -
cdr3_aa: CASSQTSGRTGELFF
cdr3_nt: TGTGCCAGCAGTCAGACTAGCGGGAGAACGGGGGAGCTGTTTTTT

j_call: TRBJ2-3
v_call: TRBV6-5
d_call: -
clone_size: -
cdr3_aa: CASTSSWSDTQYF
cdr3_nt: TGTGCCAGCACTTCGAGTTGGTCAGATACGCAGTATTTT

j_call: TRBJ2-5
v_call: TRBV10-2
d_call: -
clone_size: -
cdr3_aa: CASSDRGETQYF
cdr3_nt: TGCGCCAGCAGTGATAGGGGAGAGACCCAGTACTTC

j_call: TRBJ2-1
v_call: TRBV24-1
d_call: TRBD2
clone_size: few
cdr3_aa: CATSDSRLAGIDEQFF
cdr3_nt: TGTGCCACCAGTGACTCCCGACTAGCGGGGATCGATGAGCAGTTCTTC

j_call: TRBJ2-7
v_call: TRBV9
d_call: TRBD2
clone_size: -
cdr3_aa: CASSALPAGEDDEQYF
cdr3_nt: TGTGCCAGCAGCGCCTTACCAGCGGGAGAGGACGATGAGCAGTACTTC

j_call: TRBJ1-6
v_call: TRBV4-2
d_call: -
clone_size: -
cdr3_aa: CASSQDPRVKNSPLHF
cdr3_nt: TGTGCCAGCAGCCAAGATCCCAGGGTGAAAAATTCACCCCTCCACTTT

j_call: TRBJ2-7
v_call: TRBV20-1
d_call: -
clone_size: -
cdr3_aa: CSARNYEQYF
cdr3_nt: TGCAGTGCGCGTAATTACGAGCAGTACTTC

j_call: TRBJ2-5
v_call: TRBV19
d_call: TRBD1
clone_size: -
cdr3_aa: CASSSRQGRQETQYF
cdr3_nt: TGTGCCAGTAGTAGTCGACAGGGCAGGCAAGAGACCCAGTACTTC

j_call: TRBJ2-5
v_call: TRBV29-1
d_call: -
clone_size: -
cdr3_aa: CSVGSRETQYF
cdr3_nt: TGCAGCGTTGGTAGCCGAGAGACCCAGTACTTC

j_call: TRBJ2-5
v_call: TRBV18
d_call: -
clone_size: -
cdr3_aa: CASSLNGGETQYF
cdr3_nt: TGTGCCAGCTCACTTAACGGGGGAGAGACCCAGTACTTC

j_call: TRBJ1-2
v_call: TRBV24-1
d_call: -
clone_size: -
cdr3_aa: CATSRGGFNYGYTF
cdr3_nt: TGTGCCACCAGTCGGGGGGGTTTCAACTATGGCTACACCTTC

j_call: TRBJ2-5
v_call: TRBV11-2
d_call: -
clone_size: -
cdr3_aa: CASSFGVTQYF
cdr3_nt: TGTGCCAGCAGCTTCGGTGTGACCCAGTACTTC

j_call: TRBJ2-2
v_call: TRBV7-2
d_call: TRBD2
clone_size: -
cdr3_aa: CASSLASGGDGELFF
cdr3_nt: TGTGCCAGCAGCTTAGCGTCCGGGGGGGACGGGGAGCTGTTTTTT

j_call: TRBJ1-2
v_call: TRBV9
d_call: TRBD1
clone_size: -
cdr3_aa: CASSDGTGGINYGYTF
cdr3_nt: TGTGCCAGCAGCGACGGGACAGGGGGCATTAACTATGGCTACACCTTC

j_call: TRBJ2-1
v_call: TRBV10-3
d_call: -
clone_size: -
cdr3_aa: CAISELSSSYNEQFF
cdr3_nt: TGTGCCATCAGTGAGCTTTCTAGCTCCTACAATGAGCAGTTCTTC

j_call: TRBJ2-1
v_call: TRBV12-3/TRBV12-4
d_call: -
clone_size: -
cdr3_aa: CASSLGRGDEQFF
cdr3_nt: TGTGCCAGCAGTTTAGGGAGAGGCGATGAGCAGTTCTTC

j_call: TRBJ2-5
v_call: TRBV3-1/TRBV3-2
d_call: -
clone_size: -
cdr3_aa: CASSQEGSSVGQYF
cdr3_nt: TGTGCCAGCAGCCAAGAAGGGAGTAGCGTGGGCCAGTACTTC

j_call: TRBJ2-1
v_call: TRBV5-5
d_call: -
clone_size: few
cdr3_aa: CASSRVGASGSYNEQFF
cdr3_nt: TGTGCCAGCAGCCGTGTGGGGGCTAGCGGCTCCTACAATGAGCAGTTCTTC

j_call: TRBJ2-2
v_call: TRBV3-1/TRBV3-2
d_call: TRBD1
clone_size: -
cdr3_aa: CASLGQGNSGELFF
cdr3_nt: TGTGCCAGCCTTGGACAGGGGAATTCCGGGGAGCTGTTTTTT

j_call: TRBJ2-2
v_call: TRBV4-1
d_call: TRBD2
clone_size: -
cdr3_aa: CASSQGAGGPGTGELFF
cdr3_nt: TGCGCCAGCAGCCAAGGGGCGGGAGGGCCAGGGACCGGGGAGCTGTTTTTT

j_call: TRBJ2-3
v_call: TRBV3-1/TRBV3-2
d_call: TRBD2
clone_size: few
cdr3_aa: CASSQLRGGTDTQYF
cdr3_nt: TGTGCCAGCAGCCAATTGCGGGGGGGAACAGATACGCAGTATTTT